These T cell receptor beta chains were read from a single sample in a study of identifying expanded T cells in peripheral blood. Here immunoSEQ multiplex PCR was the method, and the copy in TCRdb shows in-frame clones only, minus some. The repertoire holds around 47,000 clones, with less than 85% as singletons. Sequencing input: blood. The receptors derive from a person between 18 and 75 years old in good health. Each CDR3 is given with its conserved first and last residue. The D gene is left open where the match is weak. Some rows mark clone size as missing; the rest say once, few, many or name a class of expanded clone.

abundance: -; j_gene: TRBJ2-3; d_gene: -; v_gene: TRBV9; CDR3aa: CASSVLGGTDTQYF; CDR3nt: TGTGCCAGCAGCGTTTTAGGGGGCACAGATACGCAGTATTTT
abundance: -; j_gene: TRBJ2-1; d_gene: TRBD2; v_gene: TRBV5-1; CDR3aa: CASSFRASGGSSYNEQFF; CDR3nt: TGCGCCAGCAGCTTCCGGGCTAGCGGGGGGAGCTCCTACAATGAGCAGTTCTTC
abundance: -; j_gene: TRBJ1-1; d_gene: -; v_gene: TRBV2; CDR3aa: CASTLMGGGGTEAFF; CDR3nt: TGTGCCAGCACCCTCATGGGGGGGGGAGGGACTGAAGCTTTCTTT
abundance: -; j_gene: TRBJ1-1; d_gene: -; v_gene: TRBV28; CDR3aa: CRTEAGGGEAFF; CDR3nt: TGTCGGACCGAAGCGGGAGGGGGTGAGGCTTTCTTT
abundance: -; j_gene: TRBJ2-1; d_gene: TRBD2; v_gene: TRBV7-9; CDR3aa: CASSLARLAGALYNEQFF; CDR3nt: TGTGCCAGCAGCTTAGCGCGGCTAGCGGGAGCTTTGTACAATGAGCAGTTCTTC
abundance: -; j_gene: TRBJ2-1; d_gene: -; v_gene: TRBV5-5; CDR3aa: CASKSAGDSYNEQFF; CDR3nt: TGTGCCAGCAAGTCCGCAGGCGATTCCTACAATGAGCAGTTCTTC
abundance: -; j_gene: TRBJ1-3; d_gene: TRBD1; v_gene: TRBV7-8; CDR3aa: CASSLAGQGTLSSGNTIYF; CDR3nt: TGTGCCAGCAGCTTAGCGGGACAGGGGACGCTGAGCTCTGGAAACACCATATATTTT
abundance: -; j_gene: TRBJ1-4; d_gene: TRBD1; v_gene: TRBV7-6; CDR3aa: CASSLGQTTNEKLFF; CDR3nt: TGTGCCAGCAGCCTGGGACAGACAACTAATGAAAAACTGTTTTTT
abundance: -; j_gene: TRBJ2-1; d_gene: TRBD2; v_gene: TRBV7-6; CDR3aa: CASSLEGLAGNEQFF; CDR3nt: TGTGCCAGCAGCTTAGAAGGGCTAGCGGGCAATGAGCAGTTCTTC
abundance: -; j_gene: TRBJ1-1; d_gene: -; v_gene: TRBV5-1; CDR3aa: CASSSGGEAFF; CDR3nt: TGCGCCAGCAGCTCCGGGGGGGAAGCTTTCTTT
abundance: -; j_gene: TRBJ2-3; d_gene: TRBD2; v_gene: TRBV19; CDR3aa: CATLRSPSGASFTDTQYF; CDR3nt: TGTGCCACTTTACGGAGCCCTAGCGGGGCCTCTTTCACAGATACGCAGTATTTT
abundance: -; j_gene: TRBJ1-3; d_gene: -; v_gene: TRBV30; CDR3aa: CAWSVRRGPGNTIYF; CDR3nt: TGTGCCTGGAGTGTACGACGGGGTCCTGGAAACACCATATATTTT
abundance: -; j_gene: TRBJ2-3; d_gene: -; v_gene: TRBV5-1; CDR3aa: CASSRQGSTDTQYF; CDR3nt: TGCGCCAGCAGCCGGCAGGGGAGCACAGATACGCAGTATTTT
abundance: -; j_gene: TRBJ1-4; d_gene: -; v_gene: TRBV4-1; CDR3aa: CASSQDGGEKLFF; CDR3nt: TGCGCCAGCAGCCAAGATGGAGGAGAAAAACTGTTTTTT
abundance: -; j_gene: TRBJ1-1; d_gene: -; v_gene: TRBV5-1; CDR3aa: CASSLAPGEGGTEAFF; CDR3nt: TGCGCCAGCAGCTTGGCCCCTGGGGAGGGCGGCACTGAAGCTTTCTTT
abundance: few; j_gene: TRBJ1-2; d_gene: -; v_gene: TRBV18; CDR3aa: CASSPNRGEIGYTF; CDR3nt: TGTGCCAGCTCACCAAATCGGGGGGAGATTGGCTACACCTTC
abundance: -; j_gene: TRBJ1-4; d_gene: -; v_gene: TRBV18; CDR3aa: CASSSLSGANEKLFF; CDR3nt: TGTGCCAGCTCAAGTTTGAGTGGGGCTAATGAAAAACTGTTTTTT
abundance: -; j_gene: TRBJ1-2; d_gene: -; v_gene: TRBV5-5; CDR3aa: CASSPGPGAVYGYTF; CDR3nt: TGTGCCAGCAGCCCCGGGCCGGGGGCGGTCTATGGCTACACCTTC
abundance: once; j_gene: TRBJ2-7; d_gene: TRBD2; v_gene: TRBV18; CDR3aa: CASSLFGRGAGVGASYEQYF; CDR3nt: TGTGCCAGCTCACTTTTTGGTAGAGGAGCGGGAGTAGGCGCCTCCTACGAGCAGTACTTC
abundance: -; j_gene: TRBJ2-5; d_gene: -; v_gene: TRBV14; CDR3aa: CASSQVLETQYF; CDR3nt: TGTGCCAGCAGCCAAGTCTTAGAGACCCAGTACTTC
abundance: -; j_gene: TRBJ1-2; d_gene: TRBD1; v_gene: TRBV7-9; CDR3aa: CASSLEQGANYGYTF; CDR3nt: TGTGCCAGCAGCTTAGAACAGGGGGCTAACTATGGCTACACCTTC